These 20 T cell receptor beta chains share one sample of origin, sequenced in a study of T cells in Graves' hyperthyroidism and ophthalmopathy. RNA transcripts yielded amplified TCR beta CDR3 regions. RT-PCR in the first round (using the HTBI primer set) targeted the TCR CDR3. TCRdb independently ran MiXCR on the multiplex PCR reads; one entry per CDR3 protein. The data show more than 350,000 distinct CDR3 sequences, 14% to 15% seen once. The source material was blood. The receptor source for this set is a woman in her 30s with Graves' hyperthyroidism.

In its sample, this clonotype was seen a few times. The chain uses TRBV6-2 or TRBV6-3 and TRBJ2-7; no firm D call. V gave up 8 bases and J gave up 3 bases, with 17 bases separating them. CDR1 is MNHEY and CDR2 is SVGEGT in the germline V gene. The length of the CDR3 is 14 residues. Written as DNA, the CDR3 is TGTGCCAGCCGAATCCTTGCCGGAGACTACGAGCAGTACTTC. Its translation is CASRILAGDYEQYF.

The gene calls are TRBV4-1 and TRBJ1-4, with D possibly matching TRBD1 (6 bases). Trimming removed 0 bases from V and 8 bases from J, with 19 bases in between. Germline assignment: CDR1 MGHRA and CDR2 YSYEKL. The length of the CDR3 is 17 residues. CDR3 loop: CASSQEPGRGGREKLFF. CDR3 in DNA: TGCGCCAGCAGCCAAGAGCCCGGCAGGGGCGGGAGAGAAAAACTGTTTTTT.

In its sample, this clonotype was seen many times. This rearrangement joins TRBV20-1 to TRBJ2-7; 9 nucleotides align to TRBD1. CDR3 length: 13 residues. The germline CDR1 and CDR2 sequences are DFQATT and SNEGSKA (reference sequence). J lost 5 bases, V lost 3 bases, and 5 bases had no gene match. CDR3 DNA: TGCAGTGCTAGGACAGGGGGGAGCGACGAGCAGTACTTC. Amino acid sequence: CSARTGGSDEQYF.

This clonotype was seen repeatedly, ten times or more. The J gene is TRBJ1-4, the V gene TRBV12-3 or TRBV12-4; 7 positions agree with TRBD1. The CDR3 has 13 residues. Germline trimming cut 6 bases from V and 8 bases from J; bases unmatched to any gene: 6. CDR3 sequence: CASSTGEREKLFF. CDR3 DNA sequence: TGTGCCAGCAGCACAGGGGAAAGAGAAAAACTGTTTTTT.

This clonotype appeared many times. The chain uses TRBV28 and TRBJ2-3; 11 nucleotides align to TRBD2. CDR1 and CDR2 from the germline V gene are MDHEN and SYDVKM. CDR3 length equals 16 residues. V dropped 8 bases and J dropped 3; count of bases not matched to a gene: 10. This CDR3 is CASDETSGSGTDTQYF. The CDR3, as DNA: TGTGCCAGCGATGAAACTAGCGGGAGTGGGACAGATACGCAGTATTTT.

This clonotype was seen at least ten times. V is TRBV20-1 and J is TRBJ2-7; D remains unclear. Trimming took off 0 bases at V and 0 bases at J, with 9 bases between the two ends. Germline CDR1 reads DFQATT; CDR2 reads SNEGSKA (reference sequence). The CDR3 totals 14 residues. CDR3 residues: CSARDPGNSYEQYF. As DNA, the CDR3 is TGCAGTGCTAGAGATCCTGGAAACTCCTACGAGCAGTACTTC.

This chain connects TRBV19 to TRBJ2-5, with a tentative D call TRBD1 (7 bases). This CDR3 region has 14 residues. V was clipped by 2 bases and J by 3 bases, with 10 bases between them. Germline CDR1 and CDR2: LNHDA and SQIVND (reference sequence). The CDR3 bases are TGTGCCAGTAGTATACGCGGGACAGAAGAGACCCAGTACTTC. Amino acid sequence: CASSIRGTEETQYF. The full variable domain, with the rest looked up from reference TRBV19 and TRBJ2-5, is DGGITQSPKYLFRKEGQNVTLSCEQNLNHDAMYWYRQDPGQGLRLIYYSQIVNDFQKGDIAEGYSVSREKKESFPLTVTSAQKNPTAFYLCASSIRGTEETQYFGPGTRLLVL.

Ten or more counts support this clonotype. The CDR3 region is CASSLHRGRSLYEQYF. The CDR3 nucleotides read TGTGCCAGCAGTTTGCACAGGGGCCGGAGTCTCTACGAGCAGTACTTC. This chain links TRBV28 with TRBJ2-7, with TRBD1 matching over 7 bases. Germline V gene data show CDR1 as MDHEN and CDR2 as SYDVKM. V lost 3 bases, J lost 3 bases, and 11 bases stayed unmatched. The CDR3 extends over 16 amino acids.

CDR3 sequence (DNA): TGCGCCAGCAGCTGGGACGCCGGCTATGGCTACACCTTC. Translating it yields CASSWDAGYGYTF. V and J are TRBV5-1 and TRBJ1-2; a weak D match, TRBD1 (5 bases). With 3 bases removed from V and 4 bases from J, the gap between germline ends came to 10 bases. The germline CDR1 and CDR2 sequences are SGHRS and YFSETQ. The CDR3 is 13 amino acids.

This clonotype was seen ten or more times. The rearrangement uses TRBV28 and TRBJ2-3; D might be TRBD1 (5 bases). Between the trimmed V and J ends, which lost 6 bases and 2 bases, there was a span of 9 bases. The CDR3 is 13 residues long. Germline values: CDR1 MDHEN, CDR2 SYDVKM. CDR3 bases: TGTGCCAGCAGGGACACCTTCACAGATACGCAGTATTTT. Translation gives CASRDTFTDTQYF.

At least ten counts were recorded for this clonotype. The gene calls are TRBV3-1 and TRBJ2-5, with TRBD2 identical over 9 bases. CDR1 and CDR2 from the germline V gene are LGHDT and YNNKEL (reference sequence). The CDR3 runs 13 residues. Trimming took 5 bases from V and 5 from J; bases not matched to a gene: 3. In DNA, the CDR3 is TGTGCCAGCAGCTACGGACTAGCGGAGACCCAGTACTTC. Translating gives CASSYGLAETQYF.

The sample holds a few counts of this clonotype. The chain joins TRBV24-1 to TRBJ1-2; the D gene is possibly TRBD1 (5 bases). Germline V gives CDR1 KGHDR, CDR2 SFDVKD. V dropped 3 bases and J dropped 6 bases, with 13 bases sitting between them. The CDR3 spans 14 residues. CDR3 sequence reads: CATSDRTAGDGYTF. The CDR3 nucleotides are TGTGCCACCAGTGATCGGACGGCGGGGGATGGCTACACCTTC.

Note on this clonotype: It may be a read error: a sequence one base away is much more abundant. This chain joins TRBV2 and TRBJ2-5, with TRBD2 identical over 8 bases. The CDR3 runs to 13 residues. Germline CDR1 reads SNHLY; CDR2 reads FYNNEI. CDR3 in DNA: TGTGCCATCCCACCCGGGAGGGAAGAGTCCCAGTACTTC. It codes for CAIPPGREESQYF.

This clonotype was seen a handful of times. The V gene is TRBV7-3, the J gene TRBJ2-2; D uncertain. Germline V gene data show CDR1 as SGHTA and CDR2 as FQGTGA. V lost 4 bases to trimming and J lost 7 bases, with 10 bases between them. The CDR3 totals 13 residues. The CDR3 bases are TGTGCCAGCAGCTCCCCCCTTTACGGGGAGCTGTTTTTT. The encoded protein is CASSSPLYGELFF.

The table lists this clonotype with many counts. V gene TRBV20-1 combines with J gene TRBJ2-1; weak D call: TRBD2 (5 bases). The CDR3 totals 16 residues. Trimming stripped 1 base from V and 6 bases from J, with 19 bases between. In germline, CDR1 is DFQATT, CDR2 SNEGSKA (reference sequence). CDR3 sequence reads: CSARGRISEKINEQFF. Here the CDR3 DNA reads TGCAGTGCTAGAGGTCGGATTAGCGAAAAAATCAATGAGCAGTTCTTC.

Notes on this clonotype: This may arise from a read error, as a much more abundant clone is one base away. The chain is built from TRBV20-1 and TRBJ1-2; 10 bases line up with TRBD1. CDR1 is DFQATT, CDR2 SNEGSKA, per germline (reference sequence). There are 15 residues in the CDR3. After removal of 6 bases from V and 8 bases from J, the junction contained 15 bases not matched to a gene. CDR3 in amino acids: CSARPGQGRARGYTF. The CDR3 bases are TGCAGTGCAAGACCGGGACAGGGGAGAGCTCGGGGCTACACCTTC.

This clonotype was seen many times. The genes are TRBV28 and TRBJ2-3, with D maybe TRBD2 (6 bases). Trimming stripped 5 bases from V and 1 base from J, with 16 bases between. The CDR3 is 16 amino acids. Germline loops: CDR1 MDHEN, CDR2 SYDVKM. The CDR3 bases are TGTGCCAGCAGTGCCTACGGACTAAGCGGCACAGATACGCAGTATTTT. Amino acid sequence: CASSAYGLSGTDTQYF.

The rearrangement links TRBV9 to TRBJ2-6; the D gene could be TRBD1 or TRBD2 (5 bases each). CDR1 is SGDLS, CDR2 YYNGEE, per germline. The CDR3 totals 16 residues. V lost 3 bases, J lost 0 bases, and 10 bases lay in between. The CDR3 DNA sequence: TGTGCCAGCAGCGGCATGAGGGGCTCTGGGGCCAACGTCCTGACTTTC. Its protein product is CASSGMRGSGANVLTF.

This clonotype was observed a handful of times. This could be a read error, since a much larger clone is one nucleotide away. The chain recombines TRBV28 with TRBJ2-7, with 7 nucleotides matching TRBD2. Germline values: CDR1 MDHEN, CDR2 SYDVKM. V gave up 3 bases and J gave up 6 bases; unmatched junction bases: 11. The CDR3 spans 15 residues. DNA for the CDR3: TGTGCCAGCAGTTTTCGCGGCGGGAGCCGCCGCGAGCAGTACTTC. The encoded protein is CASSFRGGSRREQYF.

Ten or more counts support this clonotype. V usage is TRBV6-1 and J usage is TRBJ2-7, with a tentative D call TRBD2 (6 bases). Trimming took 4 bases from V and 4 from J, leaving 8 bases between them. From germline, CDR1 is MNHNS and CDR2 SASEGT. The CDR3 covers 12 residues. CDR3 residues: CASSAGVYEQYF. In nucleotides, the CDR3 is TGTGCCAGCAGTGCGGGGGTTTACGAGCAGTACTTC.